One and the same sample provided the 22 T cell receptor beta chains below, sequenced in a study. In TCRdb, the RT-PCR reads were re-called with MiXCR into one record per CDR3 protein. The sample consists of about 700,000 distinct CDR3 sequences, approximately 15% of them appearing once. The sequenced sample consisted of memory CD4+ T cells from blood. Receptors originate from a female donor in good health, serving as a healthy control.

Notes on this clonotype: One base away lies a much larger clone, so this may be a sequencing read error. The J gene is TRBJ1-2, the V gene TRBV10-1; D is unclear. The CDR3 is 16 amino acids. Germline CDR1 and CDR2: WNHNN and SYGVQD (reference sequence). The CDR3, as DNA: TGCGCCAGCAGTGAGGGGGTCCGCCTTGTCTCCTATGGCCACACCTTC. Amino acid sequence: CASSEGVRLVSYGHTF.

The table lists this clonotype with a few counts. J is TRBJ1-5 and V is TRBV20-1, with D possibly TRBD1 on 5 matching bases. V was clipped by 4 bases and J by 5 bases, with 12 bases between them. Germline values: CDR1 DFQATT, CDR2 SNEGSKA (reference sequence). The CDR3 consists of 13 residues. The CDR3 DNA is TGCAGTGCTACCCAGGGTGAGGATCAGCCCCAGCATTTT. As protein: CSATQGEDQPQHF.

This clonotype was picked up many times. The V and J genes are TRBV6-5 and TRBJ2-7; 9 bases map to TRBD2. The J segment lost 3 bases and the V segment lost 5 bases, leaving 5 bases of the junction unmatched. In germline, CDR1 is MNHEY, CDR2 SVGAGI. This CDR3 comprises 14 residues. In nucleotides, the CDR3 is TGTGCCAGCAGTCGCGGGAGGGCCGACTACGAGCAGTACTTC. Amino acid sequence: CASSRGRADYEQYF.

This clonotype was picked up many times. The chain links TRBV6-5 to TRBJ1-5; the D gene is possibly TRBD1 (6 bases). Germline assignment: CDR1 MNHEY and CDR2 SVGAGI. CDR3 length equals 14 residues. Trimming pared 2 bases from V and 7 bases from J, leaving 12 bases between. The CDR3 bases are TGTGCCAGCAGTTACAGGGGGTTAGGACAGCCCCAGCATTTT. Protein sequence: CASSYRGLGQPQHF.

The chain joins TRBV10-1 to TRBJ2-3; D is possibly TRBD1 or TRBD2 (5 bases each). CDR1 is WNHNN and CDR2 is SYGVQD in the germline V gene (reference sequence). V gave up 3 bases and J gave up 3 bases, with 13 bases separating them. CDR3 size: 15 residues. CDR3: CASSDAGTGTDTQYF. The CDR3 DNA follows: TGCGCCAGCAGTGACGCAGGGACGGGGACAGATACGCAGTATTTT.

On this clonotype: The junction departs from the called germline gene at one end, perhaps through a read error. The J gene is TRBJ2-7, the V gene TRBV20-1; TRBD2 matches 13 bases. The CDR3 has 16 amino acids. The germline gives CDR1 DFQATT, CDR2 SNEGSKA (reference sequence). The CDR3 protein is CSAPSALLAGGEEQYF. For the CDR3, the DNA is TGCAGTGCCCCATCCGCATTACTAGCGGGAGGGGAGGAGCAGTACTTT.

The V and J genes are TRBV29-1 and TRBJ2-2; D not resolved. There are 12 residues in the CDR3. The germline CDR1 and CDR2 sequences are SQVTM and ANQGSEA. V gave up 2 bases and J gave up 6 bases, with 7 bases separating them. CDR3 protein: CSVERLPGELFF. Written as DNA, the CDR3 is TGCAGCGTTGAAAGACTGCCCGGGGAGCTGTTTTTT.

This clonotype has more than one count but fewer than ten. CDR3 residues: CASNPGGGEKLFF. In DNA, the CDR3 is TGTGCCAGCAACCCCGGGGGTGGCGAAAAACTGTTTTTT. The chain has TRBV3-1 and TRBJ1-4; a possible D gene is TRBD1 (5 bases). The germline V gene has CDR1 LGHDT and CDR2 YNNKEL (reference sequence). Trimming removed 7 bases at V and 8 bases at J, with 14 bases between. This CDR3 spans 13 amino acids.

The rearrangement joins TRBV12-3 or TRBV12-4 to TRBJ2-3; possible D gene TRBD1, 5 bases. Trimming shortened V by 6 bases and J by 1 base, and 14 bases separated the two germline ends. The CDR3 loop spans 15 amino acids. The CDR3 bases are TGTGCCAGCAGCCCCTTGGGGCCGGGCACAGATACGCAGTATTTT. This sequence encodes CASSPLGPGTDTQYF.

The rearrangement links TRBV7-2 to TRBJ1-4, with TRBD1 identical over 8 bases. This CDR3 contains 14 residues. Trimming removed 5 bases from V and 5 bases from J; junction bases left unmatched: 4. The germline V gene has CDR1 SGHTA and CDR2 FQGNSA. CDR3 region: CASSPDRVNEKLFF. The CDR3 DNA follows: TGTGCCAGCAGCCCGGACAGGGTCAATGAAAAACTGTTTTTT.

The chain combines TRBV7-2 with TRBJ2-2, with 7 bases identical to TRBD2. V was clipped by 5 bases and J by 0 bases; unmatched bases: 6. Per the germline V gene, CDR1 is SGHTA and CDR2 is FQGNSA. The CDR3 sequence is 16 residues long. CDR3 nucleotides: TGTGCCAGCAGCGGAATGGGGGGGTCGAACACCGGGGAGCTGTTTTTT. Amino acid sequence: CASSGMGGSNTGELFF. The complete variable domain, with remaining parts taken from reference TRBV7-2 and TRBJ2-2, reads GAGVSQSPSNKVTEKGKDVELRCDPISGHTALYWYRQSLGQGLEFLIYFQGNSAPDKSGLPSDRFSAERTGGSVSTLTIQRTQQEDSAVYLCASSGMGGSNTGELFFGEGSRLTVL.

This clonotype was seen repeatedly, ten times or more. CDR3 coding DNA: TGCAGTGCGCTAGTGCCTGGGGGCTCCTACGAGCAGTACTTC. Protein product: CSALVPGGSYEQYF. This chain links TRBV20-1 with TRBJ2-7; TRBD1 or TRBD2 may be the D gene (5 bases each). Trimming pared 6 bases from V and 0 bases from J, leaving 15 bases between. Germline CDR1 reads DFQATT; CDR2 reads SNEGSKA (reference sequence). This CDR3 spans 14 amino acids.

The V call is TRBV5-1, the J call TRBJ2-1; 7 bases are shared with TRBD2. This CDR3 comprises 14 residues. Trimming cost V 2 bases and J 10 bases; bases outside gene matches: 9. Germline V CDR1 and CDR2: SGHRS, YFSETQ. The CDR3 loop reads CASSFGGTRGEQFF. In DNA, the CDR3 is TGCGCCAGCAGCTTCGGGGGGACGCGTGGAGAGCAGTTCTTC.

This clonotype was seen at least ten times. The chain is built from TRBV18 and TRBJ2-3; D is unclear. CDR1 is KGHSH and CDR2 is LQKENI in the germline V gene. CDR3 size: 15 residues. The V and J ends lost 1 base and 2 bases respectively, with 10 bases between them. The CDR3 loop is CASSPRLRFTDTQYF. The CDR3 DNA reads TGTGCCAGCTCACCACGGCTGCGGTTCACAGATACGCAGTATTTT.

This clonotype was recorded at least ten times. The genes are TRBV12-3 or TRBV12-4 and TRBJ2-1, with 9 bases fitting TRBD2. The CDR3 is made up of 15 amino acids. J was trimmed by 2 bases and V by 6 bases; bases with no gene match: 5. CDR3 region: CASSSRGGAYNEQFF. CDR3 nucleotide sequence: TGTGCCAGCAGCTCGCGCGGGGGGGCCTACAATGAGCAGTTCTTC.

In its sample, this clonotype was seen a few times. CDR3 loop: CASSPPRTGIFYNSPLHF. CDR3 nucleotides: TGTGCCAGCAGTCCCCCTAGGACAGGGATTTTCTATAATTCACCCCTCCACTTT. The rearrangement links TRBV6-5 to TRBJ1-6, with 8 bases identical to TRBD1. CDR1 and CDR2 (germline): MNHEY, SVGAGI. Losses at the gene ends were 5 bases for V and 3 bases for J; bases not matched to a gene: 12. This CDR3 spans 18 amino acids.

This clonotype was seen more than once but under ten times. CDR3 loop: CASTVLRVQFF. The CDR3 region has the DNA TGTGCCAGCACAGTCCTAAGGGTGCAGTTCTTC. This chain connects TRBV12-3 or TRBV12-4 to TRBJ2-1; D is unresolved. The CDR3 is 11 residues long. The V end was cut by 7 bases, the J end by 12 bases, with 13 bases between.

The J gene is TRBJ1-2, the V gene TRBV7-2; possibly TRBD1 for D (6 bases). Per the germline V gene, CDR1 is SGHTA and CDR2 is FQGNSA. CDR3 size: 16 residues. V dropped 1 base and J dropped 8 bases, with 20 bases sitting between them. The CDR3 loop reads CASSLVSGTGFGGYTF. DNA for the CDR3: TGTGCCAGCAGCTTAGTTAGCGGCACAGGGTTCGGGGGCTACACCTTC.

This clonotype turned up a few times. The chain couples TRBV29-1 to TRBJ1-2; D not resolved. Trimming took off 6 bases at V and 9 bases at J, with 14 bases between the two ends. Germline assignment: CDR1 SQVTM and CDR2 ANQGSEA. The CDR3 extends over 11 amino acids. The chain's CDR3 is CSVLTVLSYTF. Here the CDR3 DNA reads TGCAGCGTGCTGACTGTCTTAAGCTACACCTTC.

This clonotype occurred many times. The V gene is TRBV20-1, the J gene TRBJ1-5; D gene ambiguous. V shed 3 bases and J shed 5 bases, with 11 bases lying between them. Germline CDR1 DFQATT, CDR2 SNEGSKA (reference sequence). The CDR3 is 13 amino acids. Here the CDR3 DNA reads TGCAGTGCTAGGGAACAGTCTGATCAGCCCCAGCATTTT. Its translation: CSAREQSDQPQHF.

This chain joins TRBV28 and TRBJ1-4, with D maybe TRBD1 (5 bases). This CDR3 is built from 14 residues. Germline V gene sequence: CDR1 MDHEN, CDR2 SYDVKM. Trimming cost V 8 bases and J 6 bases, with 16 bases left between them. CDR3 sequence reads: CASGTGGSDEKLFF. DNA of the CDR3: TGTGCCAGCGGAACGGGGGGGTCTGATGAAAAACTGTTTTTT. The full variable domain, its missing parts supplied by reference TRBV28 and TRBJ1-4, is DVKVTQSSRYLVKRTGEKVFLECVQDMDHENMFWYRQDPGLGLRLIYFSYDVKMKEKGDIPEGYSVSREKKERFSLILESASTNQTSMYLCASGTGGSDEKLFFGSGTQLSVL.

This clonotype turned up a few times. V usage is TRBV20-1 and J usage is TRBJ2-1; TRBD2 agrees at 11 bases. The CDR3 length is 17 residues. The V gene's germline CDR1 is DFQATT and CDR2 SNEGSKA (reference sequence). Trimming removed 3 bases from V and 1 base from J; junction bases left unmatched: 8. CDR3: CSASDPGLADSYNEQFF. CDR3 bases: TGCAGTGCTAGTGATCCGGGACTAGCGGATTCCTACAATGAGCAGTTCTTC.